Following are 28 T cell receptor beta chains from one sample sequenced in a study of T cell responses to AZD1222 COVID-19 vaccine. Assay: immunoSEQ multiplex PCR; the TCRdb copy retains only in-frame clones and omits some. The table lists around 130,000 clones, 80% to 90% of them singletons. This sample comprised peripheral blood, obtained 28 days after the second AZD1222 dose. The receptors stem from an adult who received the AZD1222 COVID-19 vaccine.

The V gene is TRBV5-4, the J gene TRBJ2-2, with a tentative D call TRBD2 (6 bases). Germline V gives CDR1 SGHNT, CDR2 YYREEE (reference sequence). V was pared by 4 bases and J by 5 bases, with 18 bases between. This CDR3 has 16 amino acids. CDR3 region: CASSPQQPGVTGELFF. The CDR3 DNA follows: TGTGCCAGCAGCCCTCAGCAACCGGGGGTGACCGGGGAGCTGTTTTTT.

The chain uses TRBV7-8 and TRBJ2-7; 12 bases fit TRBD2. From germline, CDR1 is SGHVS and CDR2 FQNEAQ. This CDR3 has 17 amino acids. Trimming cost V 4 bases and J 1 base; bases outside gene matches: 8. As DNA, the CDR3 is TGTGCCAGCAGCTACGGACTAGCGGGGCAACAATCCTACGAGCAGTACTTC. Translated: CASSYGLAGQQSYEQYF.

This clone was counted only a few times. This chain uses TRBV12-3 or TRBV12-4 with TRBJ1-4, with 10 bases aligning to TRBD1. The CDR3 covers 11 residues. The junction had 1 base not matched to a gene; V was cut back by 5 bases and J by 13 bases. The CDR3: CASSRDRGLFF. CDR3 sequence (DNA): TGTGCCAGCAGTCGGGACAGGGGACTGTTTTTT.

This chain uses TRBV30 with TRBJ1-6; D call uncertain. CDR1 and CDR2 (germline): GTSNPN, SVGIG (reference sequence). V was pared by 2 bases and J by 4 bases, with 6 bases between. The CDR3 extends over 13 amino acids. Here the CDR3 reads CAWSPRYNSPLHF. CDR3 DNA sequence: TGTGCCTGGAGTCCGCGTTATAATTCACCCCTCCACTTT.

This clone showed up just once. This chain joins TRBV6-5 and TRBJ2-2; no firm D call. Germline-derived CDR1 and CDR2 are MNHEY and SVGAGI. Trimming took off 6 bases at V and 3 bases at J, with 5 bases between the two ends. CDR3 length: 12 amino acids. CDR3 DNA sequence: TGTGCCAGCAGAGGATACACCGGGGAGCTGTTTTTT. Its translation: CASRGYTGELFF.

The chain is built from TRBV29-1 and TRBJ2-5, with 9 bases that match TRBD1. This CDR3 region has 12 residues. V lost 6 bases to trimming and J lost 5 bases; unmatched junction nucleotides: 4. Germline V lookup: CDR1 SQVTM, CDR2 ANQGSEA. CDR3 coding DNA: TGCAGCGTGGACAGGGGTCGCGAGACCCAGTACTTC. Translated, it gives CSVDRGRETQYF.

The chain joins TRBV2 to TRBJ2-5; D not resolved. The CDR3 covers 14 residues. Germline V gives CDR1 SNHLY, CDR2 FYNNEI. V shed 7 bases and J shed 5 bases, with 17 bases lying between them. Written as DNA, the CDR3 is TGTGCCAGCAAGGAACAGAAGGAAGGGGAGACCCAGTACTTC. Translated: CASKEQKEGETQYF.

This clone was recorded only once. In DNA form, the CDR3 reads TGCGCCAGCAGAGAGGAGGAGGGGTACCACGAGCAGTACTTC. It yields the protein CASREEEGYHEQYF. The chain carries TRBV5-1 and TRBJ2-7; possibly TRBD2 for D (6 bases). V was shortened by 5 bases and J by 5 bases, with 17 bases between the two germline ends. The germline gives CDR1 SGHRS, CDR2 YFSETQ. CDR3 size: 14 residues.

The V gene is TRBV5-4, the J gene TRBJ1-3, with a possible D match to TRBD1 (6 bases). Germline V gene sequence: CDR1 SGHNT, CDR2 YYREEE (reference sequence). The CDR3 runs 16 residues. V dropped 3 bases and J dropped 0 bases, with 13 bases sitting between them. CDR3 loop: CASSSGQPGSGNTIYF. In nucleotides, the CDR3 is TGTGCCAGCAGCTCTGGACAGCCAGGCTCTGGAAACACCATATATTTT.

The V gene is TRBV18, the J gene TRBJ1-5; D is perhaps TRBD1 (6 bases). The CDR3 sequence is 13 residues long. Germline V gene data show CDR1 as KGHSH and CDR2 as LQKENI. V lost 5 bases to trimming and J lost 9 bases, with 14 bases between them. CDR3 in amino acids: CASSTGKVGPQHF. CDR3 DNA: TGTGCCAGCTCAACAGGGAAGGTTGGGCCCCAGCATTTT. Variable domain in full (rest from reference TRBV18 and TRBJ1-5): NAGVMQNPRHLVRRRGQEARLRCSPMKGHSHVYWYRQLPEEGLKFMVYLQKENIIDESGMPKERFSAEFPKEGPSILRIQQVVRGDSAAYFCASSTGKVGPQHFGDGTRLSIL.

This chain uses TRBV28 with TRBJ1-1, with D unresolved. The CDR3 is 12 amino acids. Trimming shortened V by 3 bases and J by 6 bases, and 8 bases separated the two germline ends. CDR1 MDHEN and CDR2 SYDVKM come from the germline V gene. CDR3 loop: CASSLAGAEAFF. CDR3 sequence (DNA): TGTGCCAGCAGTTTGGCAGGCGCTGAAGCTTTCTTT.

V usage is TRBV2 and J usage is TRBJ1-5; D uncertain. The CDR3 runs 13 residues. Germline V lookup: CDR1 SNHLY, CDR2 FYNNEI. V shed 7 bases and J shed 3 bases, with 10 bases lying between them. CDR3 region: CASMRDNNQPQHF. CDR3 DNA sequence: TGTGCCAGCATGAGGGATAACAATCAGCCCCAGCATTTT.

The chain has TRBV29-1 and TRBJ1-1, with D unclear. CDR1 is SQVTM and CDR2 is ANQGSEA in the germline V gene. This CDR3 contains 14 residues. The ends were cut back, 7 bases at V and 1 base at J, with 16 bases in the middle. The CDR3 DNA reads TGCAGCGCCCTCCGCGAGGGATGGAACACTGAAGCTTTCTTT. This sequence encodes CSALREGWNTEAFF.

The rearrangement joins TRBV2 to TRBJ1-2; 8 nucleotides match TRBD1. The CDR3 is made up of 15 amino acids. CDR1 is SNHLY, CDR2 FYNNEI, per germline. Trimming took 4 bases from V and 1 from J; bases not matched to a gene: 5. DNA of the CDR3: TGTGCCAGCAGTGCCCCCAGGGGGCTTAACTATGGCTACACCTTC. As protein: CASSAPRGLNYGYTF.

In this sample, this clone turned up once. The chain couples TRBV19 to TRBJ2-2; weak D call: TRBD1 (6 bases). Trimming left V 7 bases short and J 1 base short, with 13 bases between. The CDR3 runs to 15 residues. The germline CDR1 and CDR2 sequences are LNHDA and SQIVND (reference sequence). CDR3 loop: CASTLEQGNTGELFF. CDR3 in DNA: TGTGCCAGTACCTTGGAACAGGGGAACACCGGGGAGCTGTTTTTT.

The V and J genes are TRBV6-5 and TRBJ2-5; D is possibly TRBD1 (6 bases). The germline gives CDR1 MNHEY, CDR2 SVGAGI. Trimming removed 7 bases from V and 3 bases from J, with 18 bases in between. This CDR3 is 15 amino acids long. The CDR3 DNA sequence: TGTGCCAGCACTTCTTCAGGGGCAGGGGAAGAGACCCAGTACTTC. It codes for CASTSSGAGEETQYF.

This chain uses TRBV5-5 with TRBJ1-2; 11 bases map to TRBD1. The CDR3 extends over 15 amino acids. The V gene end was trimmed by 4 bases and the J gene end by 7 bases; junction bases not matched to a gene: 9. CDR1 and CDR2 from the germline V gene are SGHKS and YYEKEE (reference sequence). CDR3 in DNA: TGTGCCAGCAGCGCCTCTTGGGACAGGGGGACTGGCTACACCTTC. It encodes CASSASWDRGTGYTF.

This clone appeared once. The V gene is TRBV6-5, the J gene TRBJ1-5, with TRBD1 matching over 7 bases. J lost 0 bases, V lost 9 bases, and 5 bases had no gene match. The germline CDR1 and CDR2 sequences are MNHEY and SVGAGI. CDR3 length: 14 amino acids. The CDR3: CASRDSYSNQPQHF. CDR3 DNA sequence: TGTGCCAGTAGGGACAGTTATAGCAATCAGCCCCAGCATTTT.

V usage is TRBV6-2 or TRBV6-3 and J usage is TRBJ2-1, with 7 bases matching TRBD2. V gave up 2 bases and J gave up 9 bases; unmatched junction bases: 1. From germline, CDR1 is MNHEY and CDR2 SVGEGT. The CDR3 is 12 residues long. This CDR3 is CASSYGEGEQFF. The DNA for the CDR3 is TGTGCCAGCAGTTACGGGGAGGGTGAGCAGTTCTTC.

The chain employs TRBV7-8 and TRBJ2-2; D gene uncertain. Trimming shortened V by 3 bases and J by 5 bases, and 13 bases separated the two germline ends. The CDR3 has 15 residues. Per the germline V gene, CDR1 is SGHVS and CDR2 is FQNEAQ. The CDR3 protein is CASSLQDPRTGELFF. The CDR3 DNA sequence: TGTGCCAGCAGCTTGCAGGACCCGAGGACCGGGGAGCTGTTTTTT.

Here the CDR3 DNA reads TGTGCCATTAAAATCTCGGAGAACACTGAAGCTTTCTTT. Its protein is CAIKISENTEAFF. The chain employs TRBV10-3 and TRBJ1-1; D is unclear. The CDR3 covers 13 residues. V lost 9 bases, J lost 1 base, and 12 bases lay in between. The V gene's germline CDR1 is ENHRY and CDR2 SYGVKD.

The rearrangement uses TRBV5-8 and TRBJ1-2; a possible D gene is TRBD1 (5 bases). The CDR3 has 15 residues. V was cut by 2 bases and J by 8 bases, with 19 bases left in between. Germline V gene lookup returns CDR1 SGHTS and CDR2 YDEGEE. CDR3 bases: TGTGCCAGCAGCTTCGGGGGAGCGACAGTCTACGGCTACACCTTC. It yields the protein CASSFGGATVYGYTF.

This rearrangement joins TRBV2 to TRBJ1-1; no definite D call. CDR1 SNHLY and CDR2 FYNNEI come from the germline V gene. Trimming stripped 5 bases from V and 0 bases from J, with 7 bases between. The CDR3 spans 13 residues. DNA of the CDR3: TGTGCCAGCAGTATGGGTATGAACACTGAAGCTTTCTTT. It translates to CASSMGMNTEAFF.

The chain couples TRBV6-2 or TRBV6-3 to TRBJ1-1; 12 nucleotides line up with TRBD1. The CDR3 has 19 amino acids. Germline CDR1 is MNHEY and CDR2 is SVGEGT. The ends lost 6 bases at V and 5 bases at J; junction bases unmatched: 19. CDR3 loop: CASSNPTGQGARGKTEAFF. The CDR3 DNA reads as TGTGCCAGCAGCAACCCCACGGGACAGGGGGCGCGGGGAAAAACTGAAGCTTTCTTT.

The chain combines TRBV3-1 (or the pseudogene TRBV3-2) with TRBJ2-5, with 10 bases fitting TRBD2. J gave up 3 bases and V 4 bases, and 8 bases lay outside the gene matches. Germline V gene data show CDR1 as LGHDT and CDR2 as YNNKEL (reference sequence). This CDR3 comprises 16 residues. The CDR3: CASSPTTSGREETQYF. DNA of the CDR3: TGTGCCAGCAGCCCGACGACTAGCGGGCGGGAAGAGACCCAGTACTTC.

V and J are TRBV6-5 and TRBJ1-6; 7 bases match TRBD1. Germline V lookup: CDR1 MNHEY, CDR2 SVGAGI. The CDR3 extends over 15 amino acids. Unmatched junction bases numbered 9, after V lost 2 bases and J lost 11 bases. The DNA for the CDR3 is TGTGCCAGCAGTTACCGAGACAGGGCTAACGCACCCCTCCACTTT. This gives the protein CASSYRDRANAPLHF.

This chain uses TRBV4-1 with TRBJ2-7; D call uncertain. The CDR3 has 13 residues. CDR1 is MGHRA, CDR2 YSYEKL, per germline. The ends were cut back, 0 bases at V and 8 bases at J, with 11 bases in the middle. CDR3 in DNA: TGCGCCAGCAGCCAAGATGCGGAAACCAAGCAGTACTTC. Translating gives CASSQDAETKQYF.

The V call is TRBV2, the J call TRBJ1-2; TRBD1 matches 7 bases. V lost 8 bases, J lost 7 bases, and 13 bases stayed unmatched. This CDR3 region has 14 residues. Germline lookup yields CDR1 SNHLY and CDR2 FYNNEI. Here the CDR3 DNA reads TGTGCCAGCCTTCCGGGGAGGGGGCCTGGTGGCTACACCTTC. It encodes CASLPGRGPGGYTF.